This T cell receptor beta chain was captured in a study of breast tumors, draining lymph nodes, adjacent tissues. Trimming left V 3 bases short and J 0 bases short, with 6 bases between. Germline lookup yields CDR1 MGHRA and CDR2 YSYEKL. The CDR3 covers 14 residues. TCRdb used MiXCR to reprocess the multiplex PCR reads, holding one entry per CDR3 protein. The sample has 30,000 to 40,000 distinct CDR3 sequences; 35% to 40% are singletons. This clonotype was seen at least ten times. The sample taken for sequencing was breast tumor tissue. The chain employs TRBV4-1 and TRBJ1-5, with D unresolved. The clonotype originates from a female donor with breast cancer. Some clones in this sample may be carry-over from other donors' samples. The CDR3 bases are TGCGCCAGCAGCCAGGACTATAGCAATCAGCCCCAGCATTTT. Translated: CASSQDYSNQPQHF.